Listed below are T cell receptor beta chains from one sample, sequenced in a study of CD8+ T cells in alopecia areata. The method was immunoSEQ multiplex PCR; TCRdb's version includes in-frame clones alone and lacks a portion of them. This sample carries over 250,000 clones, over 45% of them seen once, and the ten largest clones take 0.93%. Sequenced material: CD4+ T cells sorted from blood, taken around week 52, from a patient treated with tofacitinib. These receptors all come from a human donor with alopecia areata. Each CDR3 is given without its conserved first and last residue. A row's size may be missing; if present it is once, few, many or a size class.

v_call: TRBV4-3
clone_size: few
cdr3_aa: ASSQDMRGLADTQY

v_call: TRBV29-1
clone_size: NA
cdr3_aa: SLGVGGPMNTEAF

v_call: TRBV2
clone_size: NA
cdr3_aa: ANPRGEGTEAF

v_call: TRBV6-5
clone_size: few
cdr3_aa: ASRMSGSDTGELF

v_call: TRBV30
clone_size: NA
cdr3_aa: AWSSENTEAF

v_call: TRBV27
clone_size: NA
cdr3_aa: ASSFRGRDQPQH

v_call: TRBV29-1
clone_size: NA
cdr3_aa: SGIRGRVTEAF

v_call: TRBV7-2
clone_size: few
cdr3_aa: ASTLRVFQETQY

v_call: TRBV5-6
clone_size: NA
cdr3_aa: ASSLTVSGYT

v_call: TRBV7-9
clone_size: NA
cdr3_aa: ASSFQGHEQY

v_call: TRBV6-5
clone_size: NA
cdr3_aa: ASRSPGEDTQY

v_call: TRBV7-9
clone_size: NA
cdr3_aa: ASSVGDSETRGYT

v_call: TRBV25-1
clone_size: NA
cdr3_aa: ASSAGPHGYT

v_call: TRBV29-1
clone_size: NA
cdr3_aa: SVADRGIPYEQY

v_call: TRBV6-4
clone_size: NA
cdr3_aa: ASSVAAGQPQH

v_call: TRBV6-5
clone_size: NA
cdr3_aa: ASRLAGTIPYEQY

v_call: TRBV30
clone_size: NA
cdr3_aa: AWSVLRKTSRTNEKLF

v_call: TRBV11-2
clone_size: NA
cdr3_aa: ASRRVSGANVLT

v_call: TRBV5-4
clone_size: NA
cdr3_aa: ASSWDRGGEKLF

v_call: TRBV7-9
clone_size: NA
cdr3_aa: ASLLGGDTITDTQY

v_call: TRBV18
clone_size: NA
cdr3_aa: ASSEPTGNTGELF

v_call: TRBV6-5
clone_size: few
cdr3_aa: ASSYEHSVDNEQF

v_call: TRBV7-2
clone_size: NA
cdr3_aa: ASSLSGRTTRGEQY

v_call: TRBV29-1
clone_size: NA
cdr3_aa: SVEVVTGYEQY

v_call: TRBV30
clone_size: NA
cdr3_aa: AWSVGRGAGNTIY

v_call: TRBV6-1
clone_size: NA
cdr3_aa: ASGGAASSYNEQF

v_call: TRBV27
clone_size: NA
cdr3_aa: ASSLSWAPGTHQPQH

v_call: TRBV4-1
clone_size: few
cdr3_aa: ASSQGRQGIAGYT

v_call: TRBV4-3
clone_size: NA
cdr3_aa: ASSQRTGGNGELF

v_call: TRBV30
clone_size: NA
cdr3_aa: AYRDSGYEQY

v_call: TRBV5-1
clone_size: NA
cdr3_aa: ASSLTSGGYPYNEQF

v_call: TRBV20-1
clone_size: few
cdr3_aa: SAATADTQY

v_call: TRBV5-1
clone_size: NA
cdr3_aa: ASSFSGYEQY

v_call: TRBV2
clone_size: NA
cdr3_aa: ASSPWVSNTEAF

v_call: TRBV7-2
clone_size: once
cdr3_aa: ASSPGLVGYNEQF

v_call: TRBV6-5
clone_size: few
cdr3_aa: ASSYMVQGLDTQY

v_call: TRBV5-1
clone_size: NA
cdr3_aa: ASSVGPASAEQY

v_call: TRBV30
clone_size: few
cdr3_aa: AWSGLQGLYGYT

v_call: TRBV19
clone_size: few
cdr3_aa: ASSTFYGNSPLH

v_call: TRBV27
clone_size: NA
cdr3_aa: ASRYLAGGEETQY

v_call: TRBV5-6
clone_size: NA
cdr3_aa: ASSFGTSVETQY

v_call: TRBV11-2
clone_size: few
cdr3_aa: ASSQRGSSYNEQF

v_call: TRBV5-6
clone_size: NA
cdr3_aa: ASSSYDPTGTDTQY

v_call: TRBV4-2
clone_size: NA
cdr3_aa: ASSPLDRVTDTQY

v_call: TRBV25-1
clone_size: NA
cdr3_aa: ASSEWGAGYT

v_call: TRBV30
clone_size: few
cdr3_aa: AWNRGLSYEQY

v_call: TRBV4-3
clone_size: NA
cdr3_aa: ASSQDLRRNYEQY

v_call: TRBV4-1
clone_size: NA
cdr3_aa: ASSQEWANEKLF

v_call: TRBV6-5
clone_size: many
cdr3_aa: ASSWGSKGNEQF

v_call: TRBV25-1
clone_size: NA
cdr3_aa: ASCRGQETQY

v_call: TRBV29-1
clone_size: few
cdr3_aa: SVCRGTGDSYEQY

v_call: TRBV5-6
clone_size: NA
cdr3_aa: ASSIAGTGRTSTDTQY

v_call: TRBV30
clone_size: NA
cdr3_aa: AWSAQGYEQY

v_call: TRBV9
clone_size: NA
cdr3_aa: ASSVGVGDSTDTQY

v_call: TRBV29-1
clone_size: NA
cdr3_aa: SVVGGYSYEQY

v_call: TRBV7-6
clone_size: NA
cdr3_aa: ASSLSGTGPYEQY

v_call: TRBV15
clone_size: NA
cdr3_aa: ATSPGTSGGKSETQY

v_call: TRBV7-3
clone_size: few
cdr3_aa: ASSLTGYEQY

v_call: TRBV15
clone_size: NA
cdr3_aa: ATTRDSQETQY

v_call: TRBV6-6
clone_size: NA
cdr3_aa: ASSSSGGWTDTQY